This TCR beta chain is from a study of T cell responses to AZD1222 COVID-19 vaccine. The trim removed 2 bases at V and 1 base at J, leaving 5 bases unmatched. The germline V gene encodes CDR1 SGHRS and CDR2 YFSETQ. The CDR3 is made up of 16 amino acids. Here immunoSEQ multiplex PCR was the method, and the copy in TCRdb shows in-frame clones only, minus some. Of approximately 100,000 clones in the sample, 92% were seen once. Comment on this clone: Antigen specificity is unknown.

The study's findings and limits: No repertoire was sampled before or during the peak T cell response, only after it.

The TCR comes from an adult in good health. This chain uses TRBV5-1 with TRBJ2-5; 10 positions agree with TRBD2. This material consisted of peripheral blood, taken on day 0 of AZD1222 vaccination. CDR3 nucleotides: TGCGCCAGCAGCTTCTTAGCGGGAGGTTCCCAAGAGACCCAGTACTTC. Its translation is CASSFLAGGSQETQYF.